This passage covers 29 T cell receptor beta chains from one sample sequenced in a study of T cell responses to AZD1222 COVID-19 vaccine. Libraries were prepared by immunoSEQ multiplex PCR; TCRdb keeps only in-frame clonotypes and omits some of them. The profile shows around 100,000 clones, roughly 84% of them singletons. Sequencing used peripheral blood, obtained on day 0 of AZD1222 vaccination. Receptors were obtained from an adult in good health.

This chain joins TRBV7-9 and TRBJ1-6, with D unclear. The CDR3 runs 16 residues. V dropped 4 bases and J dropped 9 bases, with 19 bases sitting between them. Germline V gene lookup returns CDR1 SEHNR and CDR2 FQNEAQ (reference sequence). The CDR3 DNA reads as TGTGCCAGCAGCTGGGATGCCGCAGAGGCTATTTCACCCCTCCACTTT. Residues: CASSWDAAEAISPLHF.

This clone appeared a few times. This chain links TRBV19 with TRBJ1-1, with D perhaps TRBD1 (5 bases). Germline assignment: CDR1 LNHDA and CDR2 SQIVND (reference sequence). V shed 7 bases and J shed 6 bases, with 12 bases lying between them. The CDR3 has 12 residues. As DNA, the CDR3 is TGTGCCAGTACTAGGGGATGGGCTGAAGCTTTCTTT. This encodes CASTRGWAEAFF.

This clone appeared once. This sequence joins TRBV9 and TRBJ2-3; 13 nucleotides agree with TRBD2. This CDR3 contains 13 residues. J gave up 11 bases and V 4 bases, and 4 bases lay outside the gene matches. Germline CDR1 and CDR2: SGDLS and YYNGEE. CDR3: CASSSGLAGLQYF. DNA of the CDR3: TGTGCCAGCAGCTCGGGACTAGCGGGATTGCAGTATTTT.

This chain joins TRBV15 and TRBJ1-1; the D gene is possibly TRBD1 (5 bases). The length of the CDR3 is 13 residues. Between the trimmed V and J ends, which lost 8 bases and 2 bases, there was a span of 12 bases. Looked up from germline, CDR1 is LNHNV and CDR2 is YYDKDF (reference sequence). The CDR3 loop reads CATGRDLNTEAFF. DNA for the CDR3: TGTGCCACCGGACGGGACCTTAACACTGAAGCTTTCTTT.

V and J are TRBV2 and TRBJ2-1, with D perhaps TRBD2 (6 bases). This CDR3 contains 15 residues. With 2 bases removed from V and 6 bases from J, the gap between germline ends came to 14 bases. The V gene's germline CDR1 is SNHLY and CDR2 FYNNEI. DNA of the CDR3: TGTGCCAGCAGTGAATCCGGCGGGATCAGCAATGAGCAGTTCTTC. This encodes CASSESGGISNEQFF.

V gene TRBV11-2 combines with J gene TRBJ1-1; 8 bases are shared with TRBD1. The trim removed 0 bases at V and 5 bases at J, leaving 11 bases unmatched. Per germline, CDR1 SGHAT and CDR2 FQNNGV. This CDR3 contains 17 residues. The CDR3 sequence is CASSLDSLGRGLTEAFF. The CDR3 nucleotides read TGTGCCAGCAGCTTAGATTCTCTTGGCAGGGGGCTTACTGAAGCTTTCTTT.

The rearrangement links TRBV30 to TRBJ1-5, with D uncertain. CDR3 length: 13 amino acids. V was shortened by 0 bases and J by 7 bases, with 10 bases between the two germline ends. Germline loops: CDR1 GTSNPN, CDR2 SVGIG (reference sequence). The CDR3: CAWSVHSGQPQHF. CDR3 nucleotides: TGTGCCTGGAGTGTACATAGCGGACAGCCCCAGCATTTT.

V gene TRBV7-3 combines with J gene TRBJ2-3; 12 nucleotides line up with TRBD2. The CDR3 covers 18 residues. V shed 5 bases and J 1 base; nucleotides not matched to a gene: 10. CDR1 SGHTA and CDR2 FQGTGA come from the germline V gene. For the CDR3, the DNA is TGTGCCAGCAGCCCGTTCACACTAGCGGGAGGAGGCACAGATACGCAGTATTTT. Its protein product is CASSPFTLAGGGTDTQYF.

The chain has TRBV7-8 and TRBJ2-7; the match to TRBD1 covers 9 bases. J lost 6 bases, V lost 7 bases, and 7 bases had no gene match. The germline CDR1 and CDR2 sequences are SGHVS and FQNEAQ. The CDR3 is 13 residues long. DNA for the CDR3: TGTGCCAGCAACAAGAGACAGGGGGGCGAGCAGTACTTC. It specifies CASNKRQGGEQYF. Filled out from reference TRBV7-8 and TRBJ2-7, the complete variable domain reads GAGVSQSPRYKVAKRGQDVALRCDPISGHVSLFWYQQALGQGPEFLTYFQNEAQLDKSGLPSDRFFAERPEGSVSTLKIQRTQQEDSAVYLCASNKRQGGEQYFGPGTRLTVT.

This clone was counted only a few times. The V call is TRBV28, the J call TRBJ1-5, with D possibly matching TRBD1 (6 bases). Looked up from germline, CDR1 is MDHEN and CDR2 is SYDVKM. The CDR3 has 18 residues. The germline V and J ends were trimmed by 11 bases and 6 bases, with 32 bases remaining between them. The CDR3 reads CAHGGGIPGQLSPQPQHF. The CDR3 DNA follows: TGTGCCCACGGTGGGGGGATACCGGGACAATTGTCCCCTCAGCCCCAGCATTTT. Using reference TRBV28 and TRBJ1-5 for the parts outside the CDR3, the full variable domain is DVKVTQSSRYLVKRTGEKVFLECVQDMDHENMFWYRQDPGLGLRLIYFSYDVKMKEKGDIPEGYSVSREKKERFSLILESASTNQTSMYLCAHGGGIPGQLSPQPQHFGDGTRLSIL.

The chain recombines TRBV19 with TRBJ1-5, with TRBD1 matching 8 bases. Losses at the gene ends were 1 base for V and 8 bases for J; bases not matched to a gene: 7. The CDR3 has 15 amino acids. CDR1 and CDR2 from the germline V gene are LNHDA and SQIVND (reference sequence). The CDR3 DNA reads as TGTGCCAGTAGTATAGCCGGGACAGGTTACGAGCCCCAGCATTTT. Protein product: CASSIAGTGYEPQHF.

The chain uses TRBV7-3 and TRBJ2-3; no reliable D call. CDR1 and CDR2 from the germline V gene are SGHTA and FQGTGA. The length of the CDR3 is 16 residues. The V end was cut by 1 base, the J end by 0 bases, with 11 bases between. This chain's CDR3 is CASSLNQATSTDTQYF. The CDR3 DNA follows: TGTGCCAGCAGCTTAAATCAGGCGACTAGCACAGATACGCAGTATTTT.

The rearrangement joins TRBV6-5 to TRBJ1-2; D is uncertain. V was cut by 6 bases and J by 0 bases, with 14 bases left in between. Germline V lookup: CDR1 MNHEY, CDR2 SVGAGI. CDR3 length: 15 residues. The CDR3 is CASRKESGANYGYTF. The CDR3 nucleotides are TGTGCCAGCAGGAAGGAGTCCGGGGCTAACTATGGCTACACCTTC.

The rearrangement links TRBV6-2 or TRBV6-3 to TRBJ2-7, with D unresolved. Trimming took off 4 bases at V and 1 base at J, with 8 bases between the two ends. This CDR3 is built from 13 residues. Germline-derived CDR1 and CDR2 are MNHEY and SVGEGT. The CDR3 sequence is CASSFHKSYEQYF. DNA of the CDR3: TGTGCCAGCAGTTTTCATAAATCCTACGAGCAGTACTTC.

The V gene is TRBV9, the J gene TRBJ2-3, with TRBD2 matching over 7 bases. CDR1 is SGDLS and CDR2 is YYNGEE in the germline V gene. The CDR3 has 16 residues. Trimming took 2 bases from V and 3 from J; bases not matched to a gene: 9. The CDR3 loop reads CASSVQGGLRTDTQYF. The CDR3 nucleotides read TGTGCCAGCAGCGTCCAGGGAGGGCTCCGGACAGATACGCAGTATTTT. The full variable domain, its missing parts supplied by reference TRBV9 and TRBJ2-3, is DSGVTQTPKHLITATGQRVTLRCSPRSGDLSVYWYQQSLDQGLQFLIQYYNGEERAKGNILERFSAQQFPDLHSELNLSSLELGDSALYFCASSVQGGLRTDTQYFGPGTRLTVL.

A few counts support this clone. V usage is TRBV11-2 and J usage is TRBJ1-2, with TRBD1 identical over 9 bases. Germline CDR1 and CDR2: SGHAT and FQNNGV. The J segment lost 5 bases and the V segment lost 1 base, leaving 8 bases of the junction unmatched. The CDR3 loop spans 16 amino acids. CDR3 amino acids: CASSLGVADRGYGYTF. CDR3 sequence (DNA): TGTGCCAGCAGCTTAGGGGTCGCGGACAGGGGATATGGCTACACCTTC. The full variable domain, with the rest looked up from reference TRBV11-2 and TRBJ1-2, is EAGVAQSPRYKIIEKRQSVAFWCNPISGHATLYWYQQILGQGPKLLIQFQNNGVVDDSQLPKDRFSAERLKGVDSTLKIQPAKLEDSAVYLCASSLGVADRGYGYTFGSGTRLTVV.

This clone was observed once. The gene calls are TRBV6-5 and TRBJ2-3; D gene unclear. V was shortened by 11 bases and J by 2 bases, with 11 bases between the two germline ends. CDR1 MNHEY and CDR2 SVGAGI come from the germline V gene. This CDR3 comprises 12 residues. CDR3 in DNA: TGTGCCGAAGACTGCTACACAGATACGCAGTATTTT. Translation gives CAEDCYTDTQYF.

The chain has TRBV6-5 and TRBJ2-7; the match to TRBD1 covers 12 bases. This CDR3 has 15 amino acids. The germline V gene encodes CDR1 MNHEY and CDR2 SVGAGI. V lost 6 bases to trimming and J lost 4 bases; unmatched junction nucleotides: 7. The CDR3 nucleotides are TGTGCCAGCAGGGTCGGGACAGGGGGCCTATACGAGCAGTACTTC. It yields the protein CASRVGTGGLYEQYF.

The CDR3 DNA sequence: TGCGCCAGCAGCCAAGATTCAAGGAGTGGCTACGAGCAGTACTTC. This sequence encodes CASSQDSRSGYEQYF. The chain joins TRBV4-3 to TRBJ2-7; no firm D call. Germline V lookup: CDR1 LGHNA, CDR2 YSLEER. This CDR3 has 15 residues. V lost 0 bases and J 3 bases, leaving 12 bases between the germline ends.

The chain joins TRBV3-1 (or the pseudogene TRBV3-2) to TRBJ2-2; 8 bases match TRBD2. The V segment lost 7 bases and the J segment 6 bases; nucleotides outside the gene matches: 7. There are 14 residues in the CDR3. Germline CDR1 and CDR2: LGHDT and YNNKEL (reference sequence). Written as DNA, the CDR3 is TGTGCCAGCACCTATAGCGGGAAATCCGGGGAGCTGTTTTTT. Translation gives CASTYSGKSGELFF.

V and J are TRBV5-4 and TRBJ2-3, with 13 positions matching TRBD2. The CDR3 is 18 residues long. Germline CDR1 is SGHNT and CDR2 is YYREEE (reference sequence). V shed 4 bases and J 4 bases; nucleotides not matched to a gene: 12. CDR3 in amino acids: CASSTGTSGMIRADTQYF. CDR3 bases: TGTGCCAGCAGCACCGGGACTAGCGGGATGATTCGCGCAGATACGCAGTATTTT.

This rearrangement joins TRBV11-2 to TRBJ1-1; 7 bases are a match to TRBD1. The CDR3 has 15 residues. Germline CDR1 and CDR2: SGHAT and FQNNGV. The junction had 6 bases not matched to a gene; V was cut back by 5 bases and J by 0 bases. This chain's CDR3 is CASSPRQGMNTEAFF. In DNA form, the CDR3 reads TGTGCCAGCAGCCCGCGACAGGGTATGAACACTGAAGCTTTCTTT.

The J gene is TRBJ2-7, the V gene TRBV4-2; D might be TRBD1 or TRBD2, each matching 6 bases. The ends were cut back, 1 base at V and 4 bases at J, with 14 bases in the middle. From germline, CDR1 is LGHNA and CDR2 YNFKEQ. The CDR3 is 15 residues long. CDR3 sequence reads: CASSQGGGSAYEQYF. In nucleotides, the CDR3 is TGTGCCAGCAGCCAAGGAGGGGGGAGCGCTTACGAGCAGTACTTC.

J is TRBJ1-1 and V is TRBV2; possible D gene TRBD1, 5 bases. This CDR3 has 16 amino acids. The V and J ends lost 4 bases and 0 bases respectively, with 15 bases between them. Germline V gene lookup returns CDR1 SNHLY and CDR2 FYNNEI. The CDR3 DNA follows: TGTGCCAGCAGTGGGCGACAGTCTGTTATGAACACTGAAGCTTTCTTT. Translated, it gives CASSGRQSVMNTEAFF.

The chain carries TRBV7-3 and TRBJ1-1; 7 bases match TRBD1. V was clipped by 5 bases and J by 0 bases; unmatched bases: 3. The CDR3 has 14 amino acids. Germline V CDR1 and CDR2: SGHTA, FQGTGA. CDR3 nucleotides: TGTGCCAGCAGCCCGGGGACAGTGAACACTGAAGCTTTCTTT. It specifies CASSPGTVNTEAFF.

The J gene is TRBJ1-2, the V gene TRBV3-1 (or the pseudogene TRBV3-2); D may be TRBD1 (5 bases). The CDR3 length is 18 residues. Trimming stripped 0 bases from V and 7 bases from J, with 24 bases between. CDR1 is LGHDT, CDR2 YNNKEL, per germline (reference sequence). The chain's CDR3 is CASSQDILQGWSVGGYTF. In nucleotides, the CDR3 is TGTGCCAGCAGCCAAGATATTCTCCAGGGATGGTCGGTCGGTGGCTACACCTTC.

This chain links TRBV27 with TRBJ1-5; perhaps TRBD1 as D (6 bases). This CDR3 comprises 16 residues. Looked up from germline, CDR1 is MNHEY and CDR2 is SMNVEV (reference sequence). V lost 6 bases, J lost 0 bases, and 15 bases lay in between. The CDR3 nucleotides are TGTGCCAGCAGGCTCTGGGGGCAGCATAGCAATCAGCCCCAGCATTTT. It is translated as CASRLWGQHSNQPQHF.

The chain joins TRBV27 to TRBJ2-1; tentative D call: TRBD2 (5 bases). Germline lookup yields CDR1 MNHEY and CDR2 SMNVEV (reference sequence). Trimming removed 3 bases from V and 8 bases from J, with 11 bases in between. The CDR3 sequence is 13 residues long. CDR3 residues: CASSFLAQDEQFF. CDR3 coding DNA: TGTGCCAGCAGTTTCCTAGCTCAGGATGAGCAGTTCTTC.

J is TRBJ1-2 and V is TRBV30; maybe TRBD1 (6 bases). Germline values: CDR1 GTSNPN, CDR2 SVGIG (reference sequence). CDR3 length: 15 residues. Deletions cut 0 bases from V and 4 bases from J, with 15 bases between. The CDR3 reads CAWSVPGGLPYGYTF. The CDR3 DNA follows: TGTGCCTGGAGTGTACCCGGGGGGCTCCCCTATGGCTACACCTTC. The full variable domain, completed using reference TRBV30 and TRBJ1-2, is SQTIHQWPATLVQPVGSPLSLECTVEGTSNPNLYWYRQAAGRGLQLLFYSVGIGQISSEVPQNLSASRPQDRQFILSSKKLLLSDSGFYLCAWSVPGGLPYGYTFGSGTRLTVV.